This T cell receptor (beta chain) was sequenced during a study of shared clonotypes between healthy human individuals. Study context: CD4 naive and memory got three plates each, CD8 naive two, CD8 memory one. Regarding the study as a whole: At large depth, rarefaction still showed sorted-subset sequencing to be incomplete. Generally, naive subsets (rather than memory subsets) showed larger estimated richness. Some clonotypes were shared by all four sorted-subset donors, while others were not shared. The non-shared ones had lower generation probabilities than the shared ones.

This clone was counted only a few times. Its antigen remains unknown. The CDR3 is 19 residues long. Germline CDR1 is SGHNT and CDR2 is YENEEA. Trimming stripped 5 bases from V and 0 bases from J, with 25 bases between. Clones were read by immunoSEQ multiplex PCR, and TCRdb kept only the in-frame ones, dropping some. The data hold around 1,100,000 clones, with approximately 75% observed a single time. This clonotype was sampled from a young man in good health. Some clones in this sample may be carry-over from other donors' samples. This chain links TRBV11-3 with TRBJ2-5, with D possibly TRBD1 on 6 matching bases. Specimen: memory CD4+ T cells from PBMCs. The subset denotes: CD45RA-negative fraction. CDR3 sequence reads: CASSQSHGRGPQNQETQYF. The DNA for the CDR3 is TGTGCCAGCAGCCAGTCCCACGGCAGGGGACCTCAAAACCAAGAGACCCAGTACTTC.